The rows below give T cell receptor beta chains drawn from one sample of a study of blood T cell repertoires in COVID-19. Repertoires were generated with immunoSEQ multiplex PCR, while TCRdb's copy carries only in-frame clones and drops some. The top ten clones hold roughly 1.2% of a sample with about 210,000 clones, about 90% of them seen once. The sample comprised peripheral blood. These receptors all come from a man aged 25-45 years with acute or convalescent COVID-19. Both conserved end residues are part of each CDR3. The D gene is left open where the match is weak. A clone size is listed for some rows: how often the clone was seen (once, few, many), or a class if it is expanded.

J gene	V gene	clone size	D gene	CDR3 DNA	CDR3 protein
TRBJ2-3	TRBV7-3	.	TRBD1	TGTGCCAGCAGCTCGGGGGACAGGGCAGATACGCAGTATTTT	CASSSGDRADTQYF
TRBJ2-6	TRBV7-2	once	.	TGTGCCAGCAGCCTTAGACTAGGCGGGTCGGGGGCCAACGTCCTGACTTTC	CASSLRLGGSGANVLTF
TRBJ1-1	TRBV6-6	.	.	TGTGCCAGCAGTATTGGGGGCGACATGAACACTGAAGCTTTCTTT	CASSIGGDMNTEAFF
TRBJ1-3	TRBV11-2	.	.	TGTGCCAGCAGCGGTATACAGGGAAACACCATATATTTT	CASSGIQGNTIYF
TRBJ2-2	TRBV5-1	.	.	TGCGCCAGCAGCTTGCCGCGGGGGAACACCGGGGAGCTGTTTTTT	CASSLPRGNTGELFF
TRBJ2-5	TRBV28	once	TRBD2	TGTGCCAGTAAGACCTCCCTTCGCGGGGGGATGGAGACCCAGTACTTC	CASKTSLRGGMETQYF
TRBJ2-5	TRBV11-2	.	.	TGTGCCAGCAGCCGACGACAGCAAGAGACCCAGTACTTC	CASSRRQQETQYF
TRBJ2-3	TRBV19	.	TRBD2	TGTGCCAGTAGTATCCAGCGGGGCCGCACAGATACGCAGTATTTT	CASSIQRGRTDTQYF
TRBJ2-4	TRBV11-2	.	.	TGTGCCAGCAGCCAACACCCTCTACAGGGAAACATTCAGTACTTC	CASSQHPLQGNIQYF
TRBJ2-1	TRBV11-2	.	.	TGTGCCAGCAGCTCCCTTACGGGGAGGAACAATGAGCAGTTCTTC	CASSSLTGRNNEQFF
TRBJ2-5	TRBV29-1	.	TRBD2	TGCAGCGTTGACGGGCTAGCGGGGGGAAGAGTTCAAGAGACCCAGTACTTC	CSVDGLAGGRVQETQYF
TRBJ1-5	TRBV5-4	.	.	TGTGCCAGCAGCTCTAACGCGGACAGCTTCAATCAGCCCCAGCATTTT	CASSSNADSFNQPQHF
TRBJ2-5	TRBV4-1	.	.	TGCGCCAGCAGCCAGGGGGCAGAGACCCAGTACTTC	CASSQGAETQYF
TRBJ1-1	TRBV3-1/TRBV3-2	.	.	TGTGCCAGCAGGGGCGGGACGGTGAACACTGAAGCTTTCTTT	CASRGGTVNTEAFF
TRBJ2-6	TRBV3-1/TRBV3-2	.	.	TGTGCCAGCAGCCAAGATTACCGGGATGGGGCCAACGTCCTGACTTTC	CASSQDYRDGANVLTF
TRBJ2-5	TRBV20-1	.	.	TGCAGTGTAGAGGCAAAAGAGACCCAGTACTTC	CSVEAKETQYF
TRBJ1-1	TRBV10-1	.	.	TGCGCCAGCAGTGAAACGACAGCCTCCACTGAAGCTTTCTTT	CASSETTASTEAFF
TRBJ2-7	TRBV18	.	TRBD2	TGTGCCAGCTCACCTAAACTAGCGGGATCAATCGGGCAGTACTTC	CASSPKLAGSIGQYF
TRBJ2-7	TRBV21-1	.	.	TGTGCCAGCAGCAAAGACCGGGATCAGAGCTACGAGCAGTACTTC	CASSKDRDQSYEQYF
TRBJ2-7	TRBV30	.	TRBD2	TGTGCCTGGACTAGCGGAGGCTACGAGCAGTACTTC	CAWTSGGYEQYF
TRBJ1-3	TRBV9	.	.	TGTGCCAGCAGCTCCGGACACCCACTCTGGGATGGAAACACCATATATTTT	CASSSGHPLWDGNTIYF
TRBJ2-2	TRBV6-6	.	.	TGTGCCAGCAGTTCTAGGGGTCTCGCGAACACCGGGGAGCTGTTTTTT	CASSSRGLANTGELFF